The entry below gives a single TCR beta chain sequence along with its context. Its specificity is not known. TCRdb's copy holds only in-frame clones and misses some; the assay was immunoSEQ multiplex PCR. The sample consists of around 700,000 clones, about 80% of them appearing once. Germline V gene lookup returns CDR1 SGHRS and CDR2 YFSETQ. V lost 4 bases and J 0 bases, leaving 11 bases between the germline ends. This CDR3 comprises 15 residues. The data belong to a study of shared clonotypes between healthy human individuals. Study observations and caveats: Since donors were few, the genetic and exposure-history diversity represented was limited. Tissue TCR repertoires likely differ from these blood-only repertoires.

The specimen was memory CD4+ T cells sorted from blood. Subset: CD45RA-negative fraction. The chain carries TRBV5-1 and TRBJ1-3, with a tentative D call TRBD1 (5 bases). This TCR was recovered from a woman aged 25-40 years in good health. CDR3 bases: TGCGCCAGCAGCCAGACAGCCAACTCTGGAAACACCATATATTTT. Protein: CASSQTANSGNTIYF. Filled out from reference TRBV5-1 and TRBJ1-3, the complete variable domain reads KAGVTQTPRYLIKTRGQQVTLSCSPISGHRSVSWYQQTPGQGLQFLFEYFSETQRNKGNFPGRFSGRQFSNSRSEMNVSTLELGDSALYLCASSQTANSGNTIYFGEGSWLTVV.